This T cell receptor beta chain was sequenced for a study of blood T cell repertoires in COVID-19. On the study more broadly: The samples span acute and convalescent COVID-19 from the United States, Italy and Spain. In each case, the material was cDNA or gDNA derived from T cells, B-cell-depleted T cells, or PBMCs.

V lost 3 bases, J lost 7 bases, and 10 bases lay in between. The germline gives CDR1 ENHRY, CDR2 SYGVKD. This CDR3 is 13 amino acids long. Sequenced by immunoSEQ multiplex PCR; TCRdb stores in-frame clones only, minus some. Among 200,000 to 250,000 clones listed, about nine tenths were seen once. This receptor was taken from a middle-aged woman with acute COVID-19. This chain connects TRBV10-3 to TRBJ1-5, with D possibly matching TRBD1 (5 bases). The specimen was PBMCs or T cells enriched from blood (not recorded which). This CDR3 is CAISDRVGQPQHF. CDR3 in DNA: TGTGCCATCAGTGACAGGGTAGGCCAGCCCCAGCATTTT.